The 26 T cell receptor beta chains below all came from one sample that was sequenced in a study of response to subunit inactivated influenza vaccine. TCRdb analysed the RT-PCR reads with MiXCR anew, one entry per CDR3 protein. The sample has 800,000 or so distinct CDR3 sequences, 20% to 25% seen once; the top ten hold roughly a tenth. The material sequenced was PBMCs from blood, taken 5 days after vaccination. The receptor set was obtained from a man between 45 and 60 years old who received an inactivated influenza vaccine.

The genes are TRBV7-9 and TRBJ2-7; 9 nucleotides agree with TRBD2. With 3 bases clipped from V and 0 bases from J, the junction kept 6 bases outside the gene matches. The CDR3 is 16 amino acids. The germline CDR1 and CDR2 sequences are SEHNR and FQNEAQ (reference sequence). The CDR3 DNA follows: TGTGCCAGCAGCTTTGTAGCGGGGGCGAGCTCCTACGAGCAGTACTTC. It encodes CASSFVAGASSYEQYF.

A few counts support this clonotype. The chain recombines TRBV6-2 or TRBV6-3 with TRBJ2-3; D may be TRBD1 or TRBD2 (6 bases each). CDR3 length: 15 amino acids. Per germline, CDR1 MNHEY and CDR2 SVGEGT. Trimming pared 1 base from V and 3 bases from J, leaving 11 bases between. CDR3: CASSYFGGPTDTQYF. DNA of the CDR3: TGTGCCAGCAGTTACTTTGGGGGGCCAACAGATACGCAGTATTTT.

This clonotype was counted only a few times. This rearrangement joins TRBV6-5 to TRBJ2-7, with 7 bases lining up with TRBD1. V dropped 0 bases and J dropped 0; count of bases not matched to a gene: 2. CDR1 is MNHEY, CDR2 SVGAGI, per germline. The CDR3 covers 15 residues. The CDR3 spells CASSYSSGGSYEQYF. The CDR3 DNA sequence: TGTGCCAGCAGTTACTCTTCAGGGGGCTCCTACGAGCAGTACTTC.

V usage is TRBV12-3 or TRBV12-4 and J usage is TRBJ2-3; D is possibly TRBD2 (6 bases). The CDR3 has 14 residues. V shed 3 bases and J shed 2 bases, with 9 bases lying between them. The CDR3 DNA follows: TGTGCCAGCAGTTTTAGCGGATACACAGATACGCAGTATTTT. Translation gives CASSFSGYTDTQYF.

The chain links TRBV10-3 to TRBJ2-7; the D is unclear. The germline gives CDR1 ENHRY, CDR2 SYGVKD. CDR3 length equals 11 residues. The V and J ends lost 3 bases and 7 bases respectively, with 7 bases between them. In DNA form, the CDR3 reads TGTGCCATCAGTGACACGGTGGAGCAGTACTTC. As protein: CAISDTVEQYF.

V and J are TRBV5-1 and TRBJ2-2; 8 nucleotides match TRBD1. CDR3 length: 15 amino acids. Germline V gives CDR1 SGHRS, CDR2 YFSETQ. V lost 4 bases and J lost 5; bases outside the gene matches: 7. The CDR3 spells CASSVVTGVTGELFF. CDR3 sequence (DNA): TGCGCCAGCAGCGTCGTGACAGGGGTAACCGGGGAGCTGTTTTTT.

A few counts support this clonotype. The chain recombines TRBV28 with TRBJ2-1; 7 positions match TRBD1. Germline CDR1 reads MDHEN; CDR2 reads SYDVKM. This CDR3 has 11 residues. V gave up 6 bases and J gave up 13 bases; unmatched junction bases: 6. As DNA, the CDR3 is TGTGCCAGCAGGACAGGGAAGGGCCAGTTCTTC. Translating it yields CASRTGKGQFF.

The sample holds a few counts of this clonotype. The chain has TRBV9 and TRBJ1-2, with D unresolved. Germline V lookup: CDR1 SGDLS, CDR2 YYNGEE. Between the trimmed V and J ends, which lost 0 bases and 5 bases, there was a span of 11 bases. The CDR3 has 14 residues. In nucleotides, the CDR3 is TGTGCCAGCAGCGTAGAGGCAGCTCCGTATGGCTACACCTTC. Protein product: CASSVEAAPYGYTF.

The V and J genes are TRBV4-1 and TRBJ2-3; D might be TRBD1 (6 bases). The V gene's germline CDR1 is MGHRA and CDR2 YSYEKL. This CDR3 is 16 amino acids long. V shed 6 bases and J shed 1 base, with 17 bases lying between them. This CDR3 reads CASSRTGMGGTDTQYF. The CDR3 DNA reads as TGCGCCAGCAGTCGAACAGGGATGGGAGGCACAGATACGCAGTATTTT.

This clonotype was counted between two and nine times. V is TRBV10-3 and J is TRBJ1-1; D is unclear. The CDR3 length is 18 residues. Germline V CDR1 and CDR2: ENHRY, SYGVKD. Trimming pared 4 bases from V and 1 base from J, leaving 22 bases between. The CDR3 DNA reads as TGTGCCATCAGTGTATTGACCATTGCGCTGGGGAGGAACACTGAAGCTTTCTTT. It codes for CAISVLTIALGRNTEAFF.

The chain recombines TRBV9 with TRBJ2-2, with no clear D. V lost 4 bases to trimming and J lost 3 bases, with 10 bases between them. CDR1 is SGDLS, CDR2 YYNGEE, per germline. The CDR3 covers 14 residues. The CDR3 here is CASSSRPDTGELFF. CDR3 nucleotides: TGTGCCAGCAGCTCTCGACCCGACACCGGGGAGCTGTTTTTT.

The chain recombines TRBV6-2 or TRBV6-3 with TRBJ2-3; 12 positions match TRBD2. Germline V gives CDR1 MNHEY, CDR2 SVGEGT. The J segment lost 1 base and the V segment lost 5 bases, leaving 19 bases of the junction unmatched. This CDR3 spans 21 amino acids. In DNA form, the CDR3 reads TGTGCCAGCAGTACCCAGGACGGGGGGCTAGCGGGAGGGCCCCGCACAGATACGCAGTATTTT. Its protein product is CASSTQDGGLAGGPRTDTQYF.

This chain's CDR3 is CASSLVGRTTEAFF. CDR3 DNA: TGTGCCAGCAGTTTAGTCGGCAGGACCACTGAAGCTTTCTTT. V is TRBV12-3 or TRBV12-4 and J is TRBJ1-1; D unresolved. The CDR3 extends over 14 amino acids. Trimming stripped 1 base from V and 4 bases from J, with 10 bases between.

In this sample, this clonotype turned up a few times. V gene TRBV5-5 combines with J gene TRBJ1-5, with 9 bases lining up with TRBD1. In germline, CDR1 is SGHKS, CDR2 YYEKEE (reference sequence). V shed 4 bases, J shed 6 bases, and the junction held 8 bases outside the gene matches. The CDR3 is made up of 15 amino acids. CDR3 bases: TGTGCCAGCAGCAAACGGACAGGGGAGGGTCAGCCCCAGCATTTT. The encoded protein is CASSKRTGEGQPQHF.

This clonotype was seen more than once but under ten times. The chain combines TRBV7-2 with TRBJ2-7, with D perhaps matching TRBD1 or TRBD2 (5 bases each). Between the trimmed V and J ends, which lost 3 bases and 6 bases, there was a span of 15 bases. The CDR3 sequence is 14 residues long. Germline CDR1 is SGHTA and CDR2 is FQGNSA. CDR3 protein: CASSLYGVRGEQYF. The DNA of the CDR3 is TGTGCCAGCAGCTTGTACGGGGTGAGGGGCGAGCAGTACTTC.

This clonotype turned up a few times. The genes are TRBV20-1 and TRBJ2-5, with D possibly matching TRBD1 (5 bases). This CDR3 contains 14 residues. CDR1 and CDR2 (germline): DFQATT, SNEGSKA (reference sequence). The V end was cut by 0 bases, the J end by 5 bases, with 13 bases between. The CDR3 nucleotides read TGCAGTGCTAGAGAGGTGACAGCTCTGGAGACCCAGTACTTC. Amino acid sequence: CSAREVTALETQYF.

This clonotype has ten or more counts. The rearrangement uses TRBV5-1 and TRBJ1-5; the D gene is possibly TRBD1 (5 bases). The V and J ends lost 7 bases and 3 bases respectively, with 11 bases between them. CDR1 is SGHRS and CDR2 is YFSETQ in the germline V gene. The CDR3 runs to 13 residues. CDR3 in DNA: TGCGCCAGCGGCCAGGGTCCCAATCAGCCCCAGCATTTT. This sequence encodes CASGQGPNQPQHF.

This clonotype was counted only a few times. V is TRBV28 and J is TRBJ2-3; maybe TRBD2 (5 bases). Trimming cost V 2 bases and J 0 bases, with 18 bases left between them. CDR3 length equals 18 residues. CDR1 is MDHEN and CDR2 is SYDVKM in the germline V gene. The CDR3 bases are TGTGCCAGCAGTTTAAGCCGGTGGGGAACGGGGAGCACAGATACGCAGTATTTT. Encoded protein: CASSLSRWGTGSTDTQYF.

This clonotype has ten or more counts. J is TRBJ2-1 and V is TRBV15; D may be TRBD1 or TRBD2 (5 bases each). This CDR3 is 14 amino acids long. The V gene's germline CDR1 is LNHNV and CDR2 YYDKDF (reference sequence). With 0 bases removed from V and 7 bases from J, the gap between germline ends came to 10 bases. The DNA for the CDR3 is TGTGCCACCAGCAGAGATAGAGGGGTGAATGAGCAGTTCTTC. Its protein product is CATSRDRGVNEQFF.

This clonotype was seen repeatedly, ten times or more. The chain couples TRBV6-5 to TRBJ1-2, with D unresolved. Germline CDR1 reads MNHEY; CDR2 reads SVGAGI. There are 14 residues in the CDR3. Trimming cost V 2 bases and J 4 bases, with 11 bases left between them. The chain's CDR3 is CASSYLQSGYGYTF. The CDR3 DNA follows: TGTGCCAGCAGTTACCTACAGTCCGGCTATGGCTACACCTTC.

This clonotype appeared a few times. The rearrangement links TRBV11-2 to TRBJ2-7; the D gene is possibly TRBD1 (6 bases). V was cut by 7 bases and J by 4 bases, with 20 bases left in between. Germline V lookup: CDR1 SGHAT, CDR2 FQNNGV. The CDR3 runs 15 residues. CDR3 in amino acids: CASTLMAGRGYEQYF. Here the CDR3 DNA reads TGTGCCAGCACCCTGATGGCGGGCAGGGGATACGAGCAGTACTTC.

The chain employs TRBV5-1 and TRBJ2-7; D is possibly TRBD1 (5 bases). This CDR3 contains 14 residues. V was cut by 6 bases and J by 4 bases, with 17 bases left in between. The V gene's germline CDR1 is SGHRS and CDR2 YFSETQ. CDR3 sequence: CASTKTDPNYEQYF. The CDR3 DNA reads as TGCGCCAGCACAAAGACAGACCCCAATTACGAGCAGTACTTC. Full variable domain (outside the CDR3, taken from reference TRBV5-1 and TRBJ2-7): KAGVTQTPRYLIKTRGQQVTLSCSPISGHRSVSWYQQTPGQGLQFLFEYFSETQRNKGNFPGRFSGRQFSNSRSEMNVSTLELGDSALYLCASTKTDPNYEQYFGPGTRLTVT.

This clonotype was recorded only once. This chain links TRBV28 with TRBJ2-6, with no clear D. Germline CDR1 and CDR2: MDHEN and SYDVKM. This CDR3 spans 16 amino acids. Trimming stripped 6 bases from V and 0 bases from J, with 12 bases between. The CDR3 reads CASRIGPSSGANVLTF. For the CDR3, the DNA is TGTGCCAGCAGAATTGGGCCCAGCTCTGGGGCCAACGTCCTGACTTTC. Together with reference TRBV28 and TRBJ2-6, the CDR3 gives the full variable domain: DVKVTQSSRYLVKRTGEKVFLECVQDMDHENMFWYRQDPGLGLRLIYFSYDVKMKEKGDIPEGYSVSREKKERFSLILESASTNQTSMYLCASRIGPSSGANVLTFGAGSRLTVL.

The J gene is TRBJ2-1, the V gene TRBV19; TRBD1 matches at 9 bases. V dropped 4 bases and J dropped 3; count of bases not matched to a gene: 4. Germline loops: CDR1 LNHDA, CDR2 SQIVND (reference sequence). There are 15 residues in the CDR3. The CDR3 coding sequence is TGTGCCAGTAGTAAAACAGGGGGCGGCTACAATGAGCAGTTCTTC. Translated, it gives CASSKTGGGYNEQFF.

DNA of the CDR3: TGCAGCGTTCGAGGGAGACTTTACAATGAGCAGTTCTTC. Protein: CSVRGRLYNEQFF. The V and J genes are TRBV29-1 and TRBJ2-1, with a tentative D call TRBD2 (5 bases). The V and J ends lost 5 bases and 4 bases respectively, with 12 bases between them. Germline V gives CDR1 SQVTM, CDR2 ANQGSEA. This CDR3 contains 13 residues.

This clonotype was seen a few times. J is TRBJ2-7 and V is TRBV19; D call uncertain. CDR1 LNHDA and CDR2 SQIVND come from the germline V gene (reference sequence). Trimming pared 4 bases from V and 0 bases from J, leaving 7 bases between. This CDR3 contains 13 residues. In DNA form, the CDR3 reads TGTGCCAGTAGTAAGGCAAGCTCCTACGAGCAGTACTTC. It specifies CASSKASSYEQYF.